This TCR beta chain emerged from a study of T-cell reconstitution after alpha-beta-depleted transplantation in children. The V gene's germline CDR1 is LGHNA and CDR2 YSLEER. The trim removed 0 bases at V and 4 bases at J, leaving 9 bases unmatched. This CDR3 has 17 amino acids. This clonotype has just one count. Preparation of the TCRbeta library involved a method that used unique molecular identifiers. Each CDR3 protein is one row after TCRdb ran MiXCR on the PCR reads. This sample has almost 400,000 distinct CDR3 sequences; about a fifth occur once, and the top ten carry 3.8%. This chain connects TRBV4-3 to TRBJ2-1, with TRBD2 matching 7 bases. The receptor's source is a human donor who donated a stem cell graft to a child with acute myeloid leukemia. Material: PBMCs from the stem cell graft donor, obtained from the stem cell graft. CDR3 region: CASSQDIGAGTYNEQFF. The DNA of the CDR3 is TGCGCCAGCAGCCAAGACATCGGAGCGGGAACGTACAATGAGCAGTTCTTC.